One and the same sample provided the 32 T cell receptor beta chains below, sequenced in a study of Ad26.COV2.S vaccination and SARS-CoV-2 variants. TCRdb keeps only in-frame clones here, not all; method: immunoSEQ multiplex PCR. The sample lists under 500,000 clones, about 92% seen once, with over 1.5% in the top ten. Indicated treatment: some 19 received Ad26.COV2.S at low or high dose, single or two shots; 5 received placebo; per-sample allocation not given. Day 63 after the first injection of vaccine or placebo was the sampling time. The specimen comprised peripheral blood, sampled in a trial of Ad26.COV2.S vaccine versus placebo. The receptor set was obtained from a person aged 18-65 years who received the Ad26.COV2.S COVID-19 vaccine or a placebo.

This clone has just one count. V and J are TRBV11-2 and TRBJ2-1; 9 bases agree with TRBD1. The CDR3 runs 19 residues. After removal of 4 bases from V and 5 bases from J, the junction contained 18 bases not matched to a gene. Germline V gene lookup returns CDR1 SGHAT and CDR2 FQNNGV. For the CDR3, the DNA is TGTGCCAGCAGCTCCGTTAGTTGGCCACCGGGACAGGGCCACAATGAGCAGTTCTTC. Translating it yields CASSSVSWPPGQGHNEQFF.

The J gene is TRBJ2-3, the V gene TRBV27, with TRBD2 identical over 7 bases. The CDR3 contains 16 residues. V lost 6 bases and J lost 5; bases outside the gene matches: 14. The germline V gene encodes CDR1 MNHEY and CDR2 SMNVEV (reference sequence). The CDR3 bases are TGTGCCAGCAGCAACCAACTAGCGTTACTATTAGATACGCAGTATTTT. Residues: CASSNQLALLLDTQYF.

This clone was picked up a small number of times. The CDR3 here is CASSLQTATDYGYTF. CDR3 coding DNA: TGTGCCAGCAGCCTACAGACAGCGACGGACTATGGCTACACCTTC. The chain employs TRBV5-4 and TRBJ1-2; tentatively, D is TRBD1 (5 bases). V lost 4 bases and J 3 bases, leaving 16 bases between the germline ends. The germline V gene encodes CDR1 SGHNT and CDR2 YYREEE (reference sequence). The CDR3 spans 15 residues.

This clone was counted only a few times. The rearrangement joins TRBV5-1 to TRBJ1-5; a weak D match, TRBD1 (5 bases). Germline loops: CDR1 SGHRS, CDR2 YFSETQ. The CDR3 runs 17 residues. V was clipped by 3 bases and J by 0 bases, with 16 bases between them. The CDR3 here is CASSSLPTGDSNQPQHF. In DNA form, the CDR3 reads TGCGCCAGCAGCTCATTACCTACAGGAGATAGCAATCAGCCCCAGCATTTT. Using reference TRBV5-1 and TRBJ1-5 for the parts outside the CDR3, the full variable domain is KAGVTQTPRYLIKTRGQQVTLSCSPISGHRSVSWYQQTPGQGLQFLFEYFSETQRNKGNFPGRFSGRQFSNSRSEMNVSTLELGDSALYLCASSSLPTGDSNQPQHFGDGTRLSIL.

The J gene is TRBJ2-1, the V gene TRBV18, with TRBD1 identical over 7 bases. The V gene end was trimmed by 8 bases and the J gene end by 7 bases; junction bases not matched to a gene: 8. The germline CDR1 and CDR2 sequences are KGHSH and LQKENI. CDR3 length: 13 amino acids. CDR3 loop: CASQPGQSNEQFF. CDR3 bases: TGTGCCAGCCAACCGGGACAGTCAAATGAGCAGTTCTTC.

The V and J genes are TRBV11-2 and TRBJ2-5; TRBD1 or TRBD2 may be the D gene (6 bases each). The CDR3 spans 15 residues. Germline CDR1 reads SGHAT; CDR2 reads FQNNGV. V lost 6 bases and J lost 9, with 23 bases in between. CDR3 in amino acids: CASRSATGASMAQYF. The DNA of the CDR3 is TGTGCCAGCAGATCTGCGACGGGGGCCAGTATGGCCCAGTACTTC.

This clone appeared a few times. The chain has TRBV6-1 and TRBJ2-7, with D perhaps matching TRBD1 (5 bases). The CDR3 length is 16 residues. Trimming left V 0 bases short and J 0 bases short, with 12 bases between. Per germline, CDR1 MNHNS and CDR2 SASEGT. CDR3 region: CASSEARAVGSYEQYF. DNA of the CDR3: TGTGCCAGCAGTGAAGCCAGGGCAGTTGGCTCCTACGAGCAGTACTTC.

The V call is TRBV5-4, the J call TRBJ1-2; D is ambiguous. V gave up 8 bases and J gave up 4 bases, with 15 bases separating them. CDR3 size: 13 residues. Germline CDR1 SGHNT, CDR2 YYREEE (reference sequence). In nucleotides, the CDR3 is TGTGCCAGTCAGGTGGACGGACTCTATGGCTACACCTTC. It yields the protein CASQVDGLYGYTF.

This clone showed up just once. This chain connects TRBV11-2 to TRBJ1-4, with 10 nucleotides matching TRBD1. J was trimmed by 4 bases and V by 7 bases; bases with no gene match: 12. The CDR3 is made up of 17 amino acids. The germline gives CDR1 SGHAT, CDR2 FQNNGV. CDR3 bases: TGTGCCAGCATAACCGGGACAGGGGCTCGTAGTAATGAAAAACTGTTTTTT. Its translation is CASITGTGARSNEKLFF. The full variable domain, completed using reference TRBV11-2 and TRBJ1-4, is EAGVAQSPRYKIIEKRQSVAFWCNPISGHATLYWYQQILGQGPKLLIQFQNNGVVDDSQLPKDRFSAERLKGVDSTLKIQPAKLEDSAVYLCASITGTGARSNEKLFFGSGTQLSVL.

The chain carries TRBV4-2 and TRBJ2-7; a possible D gene is TRBD1 (5 bases). In germline, CDR1 is LGHNA, CDR2 YNFKEQ. Trimming took off 2 bases at V and 3 bases at J, with 20 bases between the two ends. The CDR3 length is 17 residues. The CDR3 DNA is TGTGCCAGCAGCCAACTAACTCAGGGCCTACCAGTCTACGAGCAGTACTTC. Translating gives CASSQLTQGLPVYEQYF.

This clone occurred once. The chain combines TRBV5-1 with TRBJ2-3, with 8 bases lining up with TRBD2. The CDR3 sequence is 18 residues long. The trim removed 3 bases at V and 6 bases at J, leaving 18 bases unmatched. Per the germline V gene, CDR1 is SGHRS and CDR2 is YFSETQ. The CDR3 DNA sequence: TGCGCCAGCAGCTCGGGGGGGGCCGAGGGAGGTTATTTGGATACGCAGTATTTT. This encodes CASSSGGAEGGYLDTQYF.

The CDR3 reads CASSLVAGGSTDTQYF. The CDR3 DNA reads as TGTGCCAGCAGTTTAGTGGCAGGGGGGAGCACAGATACGCAGTATTTT. The chain couples TRBV27 to TRBJ2-3; tentatively, D is TRBD1 (7 bases). The V gene lost 2 bases and the J gene lost 0 bases, with 12 bases spanning the gap. Germline V gene sequence: CDR1 MNHEY, CDR2 SMNVEV (reference sequence). The CDR3 runs to 16 residues.

The rearrangement uses TRBV2 and TRBJ2-1; 9 bases are a match to TRBD2. CDR1 SNHLY and CDR2 FYNNEI come from the germline V gene. The CDR3 has 16 amino acids. V gave up 7 bases and J gave up 7 bases; unmatched junction bases: 14. The CDR3 loop reads CASNSLAGKRMNEQFF. DNA for the CDR3: TGTGCCAGCAACAGCCTAGCGGGGAAGCGTATGAATGAGCAGTTCTTC. Supplemented by reference TRBV2 and TRBJ2-1, the full variable domain reads EPEVTQTPSHQVTQMGQEVILRCVPISNHLYFYWYRQILGQKVEFLVSFYNNEISEKSEIFDDQFSVERPDGSNFTLKIRSTKLEDSAMYFCASNSLAGKRMNEQFFGPGTRLTVL.

The rearrangement links TRBV7-6 to TRBJ2-7, with D possibly TRBD2 on 5 matching bases. Germline V gene lookup returns CDR1 SGHVS and CDR2 FNYEAQ. The CDR3 loop spans 15 amino acids. Trimming shortened V by 5 bases and J by 2 bases, and 16 bases separated the two germline ends. DNA of the CDR3: TGTGCCAGCAGCATTACTTCCGGGAAGCCCTACGAGCAGTACTTC. Protein sequence: CASSITSGKPYEQYF.

The J gene is TRBJ1-1, the V gene TRBV7-9; 7 nucleotides agree with TRBD1. V was pared by 7 bases and J by 0 bases, with 5 bases of the junction left unmatched. Per germline, CDR1 SEHNR and CDR2 FQNEAQ (reference sequence). The CDR3 covers 14 residues. The CDR3 DNA reads TGTGCCAGCACCAAACAGGGGATGAACACTGAAGCTTTCTTT. Residues: CASTKQGMNTEAFF.

The chain links TRBV6-2 or TRBV6-3 to TRBJ1-6, with unresolved D. This CDR3 has 14 residues. V was trimmed by 2 bases and J by 10 bases, leaving 12 bases between them. Germline lookup yields CDR1 MNHEY and CDR2 SVGEGT. CDR3 amino acids: CASSYGWGGSPLHF. DNA for the CDR3: TGTGCCAGCAGTTACGGATGGGGAGGGTCACCCCTCCACTTT.

The chain combines TRBV9 with TRBJ2-3, with D tentatively TRBD1 (6 bases). The V end lost 2 bases, the J end lost 0 bases, and 10 bases lay between the germline ends. The germline V gene has CDR1 SGDLS and CDR2 YYNGEE. CDR3 length equals 15 residues. The DNA of the CDR3 is TGTGCCAGCAGCGTCGGGACACTTAGCACAGATACGCAGTATTTT. This translates into CASSVGTLSTDTQYF.

The V gene is TRBV5-1, the J gene TRBJ2-3; weak D call: TRBD2 (6 bases). The germline V gene encodes CDR1 SGHRS and CDR2 YFSETQ. The CDR3 runs to 13 residues. V dropped 7 bases and J dropped 4 bases, with 13 bases sitting between them. CDR3 residues: CASGPGGPDTQYF. CDR3 nucleotides: TGCGCCAGCGGGCCTGGAGGGCCAGATACGCAGTATTTT. The full variable domain, with the rest looked up from reference TRBV5-1 and TRBJ2-3, is KAGVTQTPRYLIKTRGQQVTLSCSPISGHRSVSWYQQTPGQGLQFLFEYFSETQRNKGNFPGRFSGRQFSNSRSEMNVSTLELGDSALYLCASGPGGPDTQYFGPGTRLTVL.

The chain carries TRBV5-1 and TRBJ1-5; 10 positions agree with TRBD1. The ends lost 0 bases at V and 1 base at J; junction bases unmatched: 13. Germline CDR1 reads SGHRS; CDR2 reads YFSETQ. The CDR3 has 20 amino acids. CDR3 DNA sequence: TGCGCCAGCAGCTTGGCGCGACCGGGACAGGGGATCGGGAGCAATCAGCCCCAGCATTTT. Protein: CASSLARPGQGIGSNQPQHF.

The chain uses TRBV4-3 and TRBJ2-1; D is perhaps TRBD1 (5 bases). Between the trimmed V and J ends, which lost 0 bases and 15 bases, there was a span of 15 bases. The CDR3 is 13 amino acids. From germline, CDR1 is LGHNA and CDR2 YSLEER. The DNA of the CDR3 is TGCGCCAGCAGCCAAGATTTTTCCCAACAGGCGTTCTTC. It translates to CASSQDFSQQAFF.

This clone occurred once. The chain recombines TRBV6-5 with TRBJ2-7; D is possibly TRBD2 (5 bases). CDR3 length equals 15 residues. Deletions cut 6 bases from V and 4 bases from J, with 19 bases between. Germline assignment: CDR1 MNHEY and CDR2 SVGAGI. The CDR3 loop reads CASSSMRAANYEQYF. The CDR3 bases are TGTGCCAGCAGCTCTATGAGGGCGGCGAATTACGAGCAGTACTTC.

This clone occurred a few times. The chain has TRBV27 and TRBJ2-7; D unresolved. CDR1 is MNHEY, CDR2 SMNVEV, per germline (reference sequence). The CDR3 length is 15 residues. Trimming shortened V by 6 bases and J by 3 bases, and 18 bases separated the two germline ends. The CDR3 DNA sequence: TGTGCCAGCAGGATCCACGCCGTGGGGTTCTACGAGCAGTACTTC. This gives the protein CASRIHAVGFYEQYF.

The V call is TRBV7-2, the J call TRBJ2-1, with 10 bases lining up with TRBD2. The V gene end was trimmed by 5 bases and the J gene end by 6 bases; junction bases not matched to a gene: 10. The V gene's germline CDR1 is SGHTA and CDR2 FQGNSA. CDR3 size: 16 residues. The CDR3 DNA reads as TGTGCCAGCAGCCGCCGGTCGCGACTAGCGGGCAATGAGCAGTTCTTC. It translates to CASSRRSRLAGNEQFF.

CDR3 nucleotides: TGTGCCAGCAGTGATGTCTCTTGGGGCTCTGGAAACACCATATATTTT. The encoded protein is CASSDVSWGSGNTIYF. This sequence joins TRBV6-1 and TRBJ1-3; D unclear. Germline V gives CDR1 MNHNS, CDR2 SASEGT. Trimming cost V 3 bases and J 0 bases, with 12 bases left between them. CDR3 length equals 16 residues.

The CDR3 DNA follows: TGTGCCAGCAGTCCGGGACAGGGGTTTGAAAAACTGTTTTTT. Translated: CASSPGQGFEKLFF. The chain has TRBV6-5 and TRBJ1-4; 10 bases line up with TRBD1. CDR1 and CDR2 (germline): MNHEY, SVGAGI. There are 14 residues in the CDR3. J lost 7 bases, V lost 5 bases, and 4 bases had no gene match.

This chain joins TRBV28 and TRBJ2-3; no definite D call. CDR3 length: 16 residues. Trimming took off 2 bases at V and 0 bases at J, with 12 bases between the two ends. The germline CDR1 and CDR2 sequences are MDHEN and SYDVKM. This CDR3 reads CASSLVAGDSTDTQYF. For the CDR3, the DNA is TGTGCCAGCAGTTTAGTGGCAGGAGATAGCACAGATACGCAGTATTTT.

The chain recombines TRBV3-1 (or the pseudogene TRBV3-2) with TRBJ1-2; TRBD1 agrees at 7 bases. V dropped 1 base and J dropped 4; count of bases not matched to a gene: 18. The CDR3 runs to 19 residues. Germline CDR1 reads LGHDT; CDR2 reads YNNKEL (reference sequence). In DNA, the CDR3 is TGTGCCAGCAGCCAAGCAACCGGGACAGCGTCAATGTTCGGCTATGGCTACACCTTC. This gives the protein CASSQATGTASMFGYGYTF.

The chain has TRBV27 and TRBJ1-3; 7 bases agree with TRBD1. The CDR3 runs to 15 residues. V lost 5 bases and J lost 2; bases outside the gene matches: 6. Germline loops: CDR1 MNHEY, CDR2 SMNVEV (reference sequence). CDR3 sequence (DNA): TGTGCCAGCAGTCCTCTCACAGGGGCTGGAAACACCATATATTTT. It specifies CASSPLTGAGNTIYF.

This clone was recorded a few times. V and J are TRBV5-1 and TRBJ2-5; D gene uncertain. Germline CDR1 SGHRS, CDR2 YFSETQ. V shed 0 bases and J shed 1 base, with 10 bases lying between them. CDR3 length equals 15 residues. This CDR3 is CASSLAQRAQETQYF. The CDR3, as DNA: TGCGCCAGCAGCTTGGCCCAGAGAGCCCAAGAGACCCAGTACTTC.

The chain joins TRBV4-3 to TRBJ1-6; no firm D call. Deletions cut 0 bases from V and 11 bases from J, with 8 bases between. From germline, CDR1 is LGHNA and CDR2 YSLEER. The CDR3 runs 13 residues. The CDR3 DNA reads as TGCGCCAGCAGCCAAGAAAGTAGGGCACCCCTCCACTTT. Translated, it gives CASSQESRAPLHF.

This chain joins TRBV7-2 and TRBJ1-3, with D possibly matching TRBD1 (6 bases). The ends were cut back, 4 bases at V and 4 bases at J, with 14 bases in the middle. The germline gives CDR1 SGHTA, CDR2 FQGNSA. The CDR3 is 15 residues long. The CDR3 region has the DNA TGTGCCAGCAGCTACTCAGGGGCGGCGGGAAACACCATATATTTT. It yields the protein CASSYSGAAGNTIYF.

The rearrangement uses TRBV5-1 and TRBJ2-1; 8 positions agree with TRBD2. Trimming cost V 0 bases and J 9 bases; bases outside gene matches: 11. The CDR3 covers 16 residues. Germline CDR1 is SGHRS and CDR2 is YFSETQ. The CDR3 DNA follows: TGCGCCAGCAGCTTGGTGGGCGGGGGGACGTTCGGTGAGCAGTTCTTC. This gives the protein CASSLVGGGTFGEQFF.